These T cell receptor beta chains were read from a single sample in a study of blood T cell repertoires in COVID-19. Sequencing was performed with immunoSEQ multiplex PCR; in TCRdb, only in-frame clones are kept and a portion is missing. The repertoire consists of more than 200,000 clones, with less than 85% occurring once and the leading ten covering more than 4.5%. The sequenced sample consisted of peripheral blood. These receptors came from a woman older than 75 with active or convalescent COVID-19. Each CDR3 is given without its conserved first and last residue. Each record gives: J gene, CDR3 length, V gene, clone size, CDR3 protein. Not all rows give a size; the values are once, few, many and, for expanded clones, a class.

>TRBJ2-2|14|TRBV2|few
ASSRTGIRGTGELF
>TRBJ1-4|14|TRBV19|few
ASSPLASNHGEKLF
>TRBJ1-6|13|TRBV6-5|once
ASSRDGGTLSPLH
>TRBJ2-3|12|TRBV3-1/TRBV3-2|few
ASSQRGGTDTQY
>TRBJ2-5|13|TRBV5-1|-
ASSFRQGAVETQY
>TRBJ1-6|12|TRBV2|few
ASSRDRLYSPLH
>TRBJ1-4|13|TRBV7-9|-
ASSRTGDNNEKLF
>TRBJ1-6|16|TRBV7-9|-
ASSPGTGVFGKYSPLH
>TRBJ2-3|14|TRBV9|-
ASSVTPTRTANTQY
>TRBJ2-1|11|TRBV29-1|-
SVESYGLASEF
>TRBJ1-2|14|TRBV7-8|once
ASSFTGGRFYYGYT
>TRBJ1-1|12|TRBV5-1|once
ASSSTAGNTEAF
>TRBJ1-2|11|TRBV28|-
ASWAGVPYGYT
>TRBJ1-1|12|TRBV6-5|few
ATRTGPLSTEAF
>TRBJ2-1|15|TRBV4-2|once
ASSARLAGGLYNEQF
>TRBJ2-2|15|TRBV6-2/TRBV6-3|-
ASSYGRQGADTGELF
>TRBJ2-1|13|TRBV5-5|-
ASSLVGGRYNEQF
>TRBJ2-3|13|TRBV11-1|-
ASSLASVFTDTQY
>TRBJ1-1|16|TRBV21-1|-
ASSTPGQGIGENTEAF
>TRBJ1-6|13|TRBV27|-
ASSPRQGVDSPLH
>TRBJ2-1|14|TRBV3-1/TRBV3-2|-
ASSPRTIRAYNEQF
>TRBJ2-1|11|TRBV28|-
ASSFFEFNEQF
>TRBJ2-7|14|TRBV5-1|-
ASSSSTSGSFYEQY
>TRBJ2-2|13|TRBV6-4|-
ATSPGQGNTGELF
>TRBJ1-2|9|TRBV6-5|-
ATLTGGGYT
>TRBJ1-2|12|TRBV30|-
AWSVPVANYGYT
>TRBJ1-1|11|TRBV29-1|few
SVGQGASVEAF
>TRBJ1-2|13|TRBV4-2|-
ASSQDGGSNYGYT
>TRBJ1-2|11|TRBV12-3/TRBV12-4|-
ASSSSTGVGYT
>TRBJ2-7|12|TRBV6-5|-
ASSPGLGTGEQY
>TRBJ2-1|12|TRBV28|-
AIAPAQGYNEQF
>TRBJ1-2|11|TRBV7-2|few
ASLRQEGYGYT
>TRBJ1-1|13|TRBV10-3|-
AISLAGTGNTEAF
>TRBJ2-7|12|TRBV3-1/TRBV3-2|-
ASGVAGRAYEQY
>TRBJ1-1|12|TRBV10-2|-
ASNPKTGPTEAF
>TRBJ2-3|12|TRBV19|-
ASNRDRGTDTQY
>TRBJ1-4|12|TRBV18|-
ASSPRDSNEKLF
>TRBJ2-2|12|TRBV5-1|-
ASSYRQGTGELF
>TRBJ2-5|10|TRBV12-3/TRBV12-4|-
ASSLGGATQY
>TRBJ2-6|15|TRBV4-1|once
ASSQEGGGSGANVLT
>TRBJ1-4|13|TRBV4-1|-
ASSPGGPLNEKLF
>TRBJ2-1|14|TRBV10-1|-
ASSDAGLAGYNEQF
>TRBJ2-7|10|TRBV28|-
ATTSLGHEQY
>TRBJ1-1|13|TRBV2|once
ASSRNRGGNTEAF
>TRBJ2-3|14|TRBV5-6|-
ASSLEGLARTDTQY
>TRBJ2-7|13|TRBV25-1|-
ASSDWTATPYEQY
>TRBJ2-5|11|TRBV5-8|-
ASSFWQGETQY
>TRBJ1-1|14|TRBV2|few
ASKLDRGLMNTEAF
>TRBJ1-2|10|TRBV2|few
ASSARDYGYT
>TRBJ2-1|13|TRBV9|-
ASSVGGNLNNEQF
>TRBJ2-7|13|TRBV7-9|once
ASSSSKRDPLEQY
>TRBJ1-5|14|TRBV7-2|-
ASSLGQGALGQPQH
>TRBJ1-5|10|TRBV12-3/TRBV12-4|-
ASSWNRGAQH
>TRBJ2-1|13|TRBV24-1|-
ATSVQGGPYNEQF
>TRBJ1-2|11|TRBV6-5|-
ASSYAQTDGYT